Listed here are 15 T cell receptor beta chains from one sample, sequenced in a study of blood T cell repertoires in COVID-19. Method: immunoSEQ multiplex PCR; TCRdb's copy keeps in-frame clones and lacks some. The table has 250,000 to 400,000 clones, 88% seen once. Sequencing used peripheral blood. The receptor source for this set is a woman aged 25 to 45 with COVID-19, enrolled during active disease.

V is TRBV11-2 and J is TRBJ2-1, with D possibly TRBD1 on 7 matching bases. Germline V CDR1 and CDR2: SGHAT, FQNNGV. The germline V and J ends were trimmed by 5 bases and 6 bases, with 17 bases remaining between them. The CDR3 covers 15 residues. The CDR3 protein is CASSQPGGKPNEQFF. For the CDR3, the DNA is TGTGCCAGCAGCCAGCCAGGGGGGAAACCCAATGAGCAGTTCTTC.

This rearrangement joins TRBV12-3 or TRBV12-4 to TRBJ1-4, with a tentative D call TRBD1 (6 bases). This CDR3 contains 13 residues. V lost 3 bases to trimming and J lost 8 bases, with 10 bases between them. The CDR3 nucleotides read TGTGCCAGCAGTTTCGCCAGGGGCGAAAAACTGTTTTTT. Its translation: CASSFARGEKLFF.

This rearrangement joins TRBV14 to TRBJ2-2; no clear D. Germline assignment: CDR1 SGHDN and CDR2 FVKESK. The CDR3 length is 13 residues. The V gene lost 4 bases and the J gene lost 0 bases, with 3 bases spanning the gap. The CDR3: CASSLTNTGELFF. The CDR3 DNA reads TGTGCCAGCAGCCTTACGAACACCGGGGAGCTGTTTTTT.

As to this clone: Within the sample, other DNA sequences also encode this same CDR3. The chain links TRBV6-5 to TRBJ1-1, with D perhaps TRBD1 (5 bases). CDR1 is MNHEY and CDR2 is SVGAGI in the germline V gene. The V and J ends lost 4 bases and 1 base respectively, with 7 bases between them. The CDR3 spans 13 residues. The CDR3 is CASSSRGNTEAFF. DNA of the CDR3: TGTGCCAGCAGTTCTAGGGGGAACACTGAAGCTTTCTTT.

The chain recombines TRBV19 with TRBJ2-1; D is perhaps TRBD1 (6 bases). From germline, CDR1 is LNHDA and CDR2 SQIVND (reference sequence). The ends were cut back, 10 bases at V and 4 bases at J, with 14 bases in the middle. There are 13 residues in the CDR3. CDR3 in DNA: TGTGCCACCGGGACACTACTTTACAATGAGCAGTTCTTC. Translated: CATGTLLYNEQFF.

This sequence joins TRBV25-1 and TRBJ1-2, with a weak D call TRBD1 (6 bases). Germline-derived CDR1 and CDR2 are MGHDK and SYGVNS. V lost 4 bases and J lost 5, with 17 bases in between. The CDR3 is 15 amino acids. The CDR3 sequence: CASSGGGTRPYGYTF. CDR3 nucleotides: TGTGCCAGCAGTGGGGGGGGGACACGACCGTATGGCTACACCTTC.

The genes are TRBV5-1 and TRBJ1-3; D unresolved. The germline CDR1 and CDR2 sequences are SGHRS and YFSETQ. V was pared by 1 base and J by 1 base, with 9 bases between. The CDR3 sequence is 15 residues long. The CDR3 bases are TGCGCCAGCAGCTTGTCATTCATGTCTGGAAACACCATATATTTT. This sequence encodes CASSLSFMSGNTIYF.

The CDR3 loop is CASSPTRGSGNTIYF. The CDR3 region has the DNA TGTGCCAGCTCACCCACCAGGGGTTCTGGAAACACCATATATTTT. The gene calls are TRBV18 and TRBJ1-3; D perhaps matches TRBD1 (6 bases). The length of the CDR3 is 15 residues. The V gene's germline CDR1 is KGHSH and CDR2 LQKENI. Deletions cut 3 bases from V and 1 base from J, with 10 bases between. Full variable domain (rest looked up from reference TRBV18 and TRBJ1-3): NAGVMQNPRHLVRRRGQEARLRCSPMKGHSHVYWYRQLPEEGLKFMVYLQKENIIDESGMPKERFSAEFPKEGPSILRIQQVVRGDSAAYFCASSPTRGSGNTIYFGEGSWLTVV.

The chain uses TRBV9 and TRBJ2-2; 9 bases agree with TRBD2. Looked up from germline, CDR1 is SGDLS and CDR2 is YYNGEE. Trimming removed 3 bases from V and 3 bases from J; junction bases left unmatched: 6. The CDR3 has 16 amino acids. The chain's CDR3 is CASSADSGGYTGELFF. In DNA, the CDR3 is TGTGCCAGCAGCGCGGATAGCGGGGGATACACCGGGGAGCTGTTTTTT.

The chain recombines TRBV5-1 with TRBJ2-3, with unresolved D. Trimming shortened V by 5 bases and J by 2 bases, and 12 bases separated the two germline ends. CDR3 length: 14 amino acids. Per the germline V gene, CDR1 is SGHRS and CDR2 is YFSETQ. The CDR3 nucleotides are TGCGCCAGCAGGTGGAGTCCCTACACAGATACGCAGTATTTT. This sequence encodes CASRWSPYTDTQYF. Filled out from reference TRBV5-1 and TRBJ2-3, the complete variable domain reads KAGVTQTPRYLIKTRGQQVTLSCSPISGHRSVSWYQQTPGQGLQFLFEYFSETQRNKGNFPGRFSGRQFSNSRSEMNVSTLELGDSALYLCASRWSPYTDTQYFGPGTRLTVL.

The chain joins TRBV5-1 to TRBJ2-1, with 11 positions matching TRBD2. Germline assignment: CDR1 SGHRS and CDR2 YFSETQ. The trim removed 3 bases at V and 7 bases at J, leaving 3 bases unmatched. This CDR3 is 14 amino acids long. CDR3 DNA sequence: TGCGCCAGCAGCTCCGGGACTAGCGGAAATGAGCAGTTCTTC. Its protein product is CASSSGTSGNEQFF.

This clone was seen a few times. The V gene is TRBV18, the J gene TRBJ1-1; no firm D call. Looked up from germline, CDR1 is KGHSH and CDR2 is LQKENI. V lost 5 bases and J lost 6, with 10 bases in between. The CDR3 runs to 12 residues. Here the CDR3 reads CASSLTLSEAFF. The CDR3 DNA reads TGTGCCAGCTCATTAACCCTATCTGAAGCTTTCTTT.

This clone was recorded a few times. This chain uses TRBV11-3 with TRBJ2-1; the D gene is possibly TRBD2 (6 bases). The germline V and J ends were trimmed by 5 bases and 12 bases, with 26 bases remaining between them. This CDR3 contains 16 residues. Looked up from germline, CDR1 is SGHNT and CDR2 is YENEEA. CDR3 DNA: TGTGCCAGCAGCGCCGACGGGGGAGTGGGTCCGGCGGGGCAGTTCTTC. Translated: CASSADGGVGPAGQFF.

The CDR3 is CASSSQGGNYGYTF. DNA of the CDR3: TGCGCCAGCAGCTCCCAGGGAGGGAACTATGGCTACACCTTC. The gene calls are TRBV5-1 and TRBJ1-2; possibly TRBD1 for D (5 bases). This CDR3 is 14 amino acids long. V was cut by 3 bases and J by 2 bases, with 11 bases left in between. From germline, CDR1 is SGHRS and CDR2 YFSETQ.

V gene TRBV12-3 or TRBV12-4 combines with J gene TRBJ2-3; D is perhaps TRBD1 (5 bases). The CDR3 spans 13 residues. V shed 1 base and J shed 4 bases, with 6 bases lying between them. The CDR3 region has the DNA TGTGCCAGCAGTTTAGAGGGGTCAGATACGCAGTATTTT. Encoded protein: CASSLEGSDTQYF.